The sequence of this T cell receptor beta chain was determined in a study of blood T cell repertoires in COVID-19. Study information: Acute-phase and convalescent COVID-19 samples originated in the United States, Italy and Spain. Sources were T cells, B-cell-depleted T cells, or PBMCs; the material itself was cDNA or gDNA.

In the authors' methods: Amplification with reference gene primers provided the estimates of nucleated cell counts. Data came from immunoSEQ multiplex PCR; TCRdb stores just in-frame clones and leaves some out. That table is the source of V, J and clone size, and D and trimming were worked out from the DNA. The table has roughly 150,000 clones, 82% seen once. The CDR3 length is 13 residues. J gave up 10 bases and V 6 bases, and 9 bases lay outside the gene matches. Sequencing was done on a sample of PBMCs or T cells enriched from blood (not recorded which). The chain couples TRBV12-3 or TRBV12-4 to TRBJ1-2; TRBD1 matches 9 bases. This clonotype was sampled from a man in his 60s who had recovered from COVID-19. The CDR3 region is CASSTGQGMVYTF. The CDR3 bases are TGTGCCAGCAGCACCGGACAGGGGATGGTCTACACCTTC.